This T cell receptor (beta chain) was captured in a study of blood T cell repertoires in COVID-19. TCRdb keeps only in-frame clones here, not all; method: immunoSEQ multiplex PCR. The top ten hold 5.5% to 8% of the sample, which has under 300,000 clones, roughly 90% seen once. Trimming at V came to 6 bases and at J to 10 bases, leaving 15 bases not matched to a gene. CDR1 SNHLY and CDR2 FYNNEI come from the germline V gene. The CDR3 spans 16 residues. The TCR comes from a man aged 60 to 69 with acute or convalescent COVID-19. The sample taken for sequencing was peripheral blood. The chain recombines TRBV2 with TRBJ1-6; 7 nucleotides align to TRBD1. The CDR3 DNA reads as TGTGCCAGCAGCCCTTTGAGTATAGGGGGCAGGTCACCCCTCCACTTT. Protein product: CASSPLSIGGRSPLHF.